The rows below give T cell receptor beta chains drawn from one sample of a study of control samples from healthy donors and cancer patients. TCRdb keeps only in-frame clones here, not all; method: immunoSEQ multiplex PCR. The sample shows some 71,000 clones, approximately 90% of them seen only once. The sample taken for sequencing was PBMCs. Receptors were obtained from a man in his 60s with colorectal cancer. CDR3s leave out the opening cysteine and the closing phenylalanine or tryptophan. Expanded clones get a size class; other rows say once, few or many, or leave the size out.

size: .
length: 10
V: TRBV5-1
J: TRBJ2-2
CDR3: ASSSHSGELF

size: .
length: 13
V: TRBV12-5
J: TRBJ1-6
CDR3: ASAIEALINSPLH

size: .
length: 10
V: TRBV12-5
J: TRBJ1-2
CDR3: ASVSPGTRYT

size: .
length: 15
V: TRBV19
J: TRBJ1-2
CDR3: ASSPYVRASANYGCT

size: .
length: 14
V: TRBV9
J: TRBJ1-2
CDR3: ASSGQGQRGIYGYT

size: once
length: 11
V: TRBV2
J: TRBJ1-2
CDR3: ASRQEQGGGYT

size: .
length: 12
V: TRBV3-1/TRBV3-2
J: TRBJ2-5
CDR3: ASSQLAATETQY

size: .
length: 12
V: TRBV7-8
J: TRBJ2-7
CDR3: ASSALTSGYEQY

size: once
length: 14
V: TRBV6-2/TRBV6-3
J: TRBJ2-3
CDR3: ASSYSTVGGADTQY

size: .
length: 10
V: TRBV30
J: TRBJ1-4
CDR3: ACGTGPEKLF

size: .
length: 13
V: TRBV3-1/TRBV3-2
J: TRBJ2-3
CDR3: ASSQVAVGTDTQY

size: once
length: 9
V: TRBV2
J: TRBJ2-3
CDR3: ASSEEDTQY

size: .
length: 13
V: TRBV19
J: TRBJ2-1
CDR3: ASSKIAGGGNEQF

size: .
length: 12
V: TRBV9
J: TRBJ2-7
CDR3: ASSPRTGPYEQY

size: once
length: 15
V: TRBV5-8
J: TRBJ1-2
CDR3: ASTPEINRDGSYGYT

size: .
length: 12
V: TRBV28
J: TRBJ1-5
CDR3: ASSWGTGNQPQH

size: .
length: 9
V: TRBV20-1
J: TRBJ2-7
CDR3: SARAGYEQY

size: .
length: 12
V: TRBV2
J: TRBJ1-5
CDR3: ASSASYSNQPQH